The 4 T cell receptor beta chains presented below share a single source sample, sequenced in a study of early T cells in non-severe SARS-CoV-2 infection. Via MiXCR, TCRdb re-called the 5' RACE reads, giving one row per CDR3 protein. This repertoire shows roughly 70,000 distinct CDR3 sequences, around 12% found once; its top ten account for 1.3%. Sequencing used whole blood. Receptors were obtained from an adult who was a healthcare worker with PCR-confirmed SARS-CoV-2 infection or an uninfected control (not recorded which).

This clonotype showed up many times. The rearrangement uses TRBV6-2 or TRBV6-3 and TRBJ2-1; TRBD2 matches 7 bases. Losses at the gene ends were 3 bases for V and 7 bases for J; bases not matched to a gene: 6. The CDR3 contains 14 residues. CDR1 is MNHEY, CDR2 SVGEGT, per germline. The CDR3 nucleotides read TGTGCCAGCAGTTATCATATTAGCGGGAATGAGCAGTTCTTC. This gives the protein CASSYHISGNEQFF.

The sample holds many counts of this clonotype. The chain couples TRBV28 to TRBJ1-5; D not resolved. Germline V gene data show CDR1 as MDHEN and CDR2 as SYDVKM. This CDR3 spans 18 amino acids. V was trimmed by 5 bases and J by 2 bases, leaving 22 bases between them. DNA for the CDR3: TGTGCCAGCAGTCCTCTGACCCTTCGCCCTGCGGGCAATCAGCCCCAGCATTTT. Its translation is CASSPLTLRPAGNQPQHF.

This clonotype was seen repeatedly, ten times or more. This chain joins TRBV27 and TRBJ2-7; D gene unclear. Trimming stripped 7 bases from V and 3 bases from J, with 13 bases between. This CDR3 has 13 residues. Germline V gene sequence: CDR1 MNHEY, CDR2 SMNVEV (reference sequence). In nucleotides, the CDR3 is TGTGCCAGCATCCCCGGACCCGACTACGAGCAGTACTTC. This sequence encodes CASIPGPDYEQYF.

This clonotype was recorded at least ten times. This sequence joins TRBV9 and TRBJ2-2; weak D call: TRBD2 (6 bases). Looked up from germline, CDR1 is SGDLS and CDR2 is YYNGEE. The length of the CDR3 is 14 residues. With 3 bases removed from V and 6 bases from J, the gap between germline ends came to 12 bases. The chain's CDR3 is CASSARLVPGELFF. In DNA form, the CDR3 reads TGTGCCAGCAGCGCCCGACTAGTCCCCGGGGAGCTGTTTTTT.